Given below is one TCR beta chain in context. A much larger clonotype is one base distant, so this may be a read error. TCRdb reanalysed the RT-PCR reads using MiXCR and keeps one entry per CDR3 protein. This table holds hundreds of thousands of distinct CDR3 sequences, approximately 15% found once. The clonotype originates from a female donor in good health, serving as a healthy control. Material for sequencing was memory CD4+ T cells from blood.

CDR3 coding DNA: TGTGCCAGCAGTTGGAGCGGGAGGTCGACAGATACGCAGTATTTT. Encoded protein: CASSWSGRSTDTQYF. The chain couples TRBV6-6 to TRBJ2-3; 9 nucleotides align to TRBD2. Losses at the gene ends were 4 bases for V and 3 bases for J; bases not matched to a gene: 5. Germline V gives CDR1 MNHNY, CDR2 SVGAGI (reference sequence). The CDR3 has 15 residues.